Shown below are 8 T cell receptor beta chains from a single sample sequenced in a study of cytomegalovirus exposure and HLA in healthy donors. This PCR relied on a set of 60 Vbeta primers and 13 Jbeta primers. Using immunoSEQ multiplex PCR, the repertoire was profiled, and TCRdb retains in-frame clones only, with some absent. Among about 130,000 clones, 80% were seen once, and the ten largest hold about 8.9%. Material: PBMCs. These receptors were collected from a man in his thirties or forties in good health and CMV-seropositive.

The CDR3 nucleotides are TGTGCCAGCAGCGACAGGGGCTACAACACTGAAGCTTTCTTT. This gives the protein CASSDRGYNTEAFF. The chain employs TRBV6-1 and TRBJ1-1, with 8 bases lining up with TRBD1. This CDR3 is 14 amino acids long. Trimming took 6 bases from V and 2 from J; bases not matched to a gene: 5. The germline gives CDR1 MNHNS, CDR2 SASEGT.

The rearrangement links TRBV29-1 to TRBJ1-2, with D perhaps TRBD1 (6 bases). This CDR3 is built from 12 residues. Trimming pared 7 bases from V and 7 bases from J, leaving 16 bases between. Germline V lookup: CDR1 SQVTM, CDR2 ANQGSEA. DNA for the CDR3: TGCAGCGCCCTGGACAGCGCACTTGGCTACACCTTC. Amino acid sequence: CSALDSALGYTF.

This clone was recorded a few times. This chain joins TRBV13 and TRBJ2-5, with 7 nucleotides matching TRBD1. CDR1 is PRHDT and CDR2 is FYEKMQ in the germline V gene (reference sequence). The V segment lost 6 bases and the J segment 2 bases; nucleotides outside the gene matches: 9. The CDR3 sequence is 15 residues long. CDR3 residues: CASSLTEGQQETQYF. CDR3 coding DNA: TGTGCCAGCAGTCTTACTGAGGGACAGCAAGAGACCCAGTACTTC.

This clone was observed a few times. This chain joins TRBV11-2 and TRBJ2-1; D possibly corresponds to TRBD2 (5 bases). Germline CDR1 is SGHAT and CDR2 is FQNNGV. V lost 2 bases and J lost 2, with 19 bases in between. The CDR3 is 18 residues long. The DNA for the CDR3 is TGTGCCAGCAGCTTACATCCCCCGTCCAGGAGGCCCTACAATGAGCAGTTCTTC. This translates into CASSLHPPSRRPYNEQFF.

The chain has TRBV28 and TRBJ1-2; D uncertain. Trimming left V 7 bases short and J 3 bases short, with 15 bases between. The CDR3 is made up of 14 amino acids. Per the germline V gene, CDR1 is MDHEN and CDR2 is SYDVKM. The CDR3 DNA follows: TGTGCCAGCACCCCGAGTACAGAAGACTATGGCTACACCTTC. Translating it yields CASTPSTEDYGYTF.

V and J are TRBV6-5 and TRBJ1-5; maybe TRBD1 (5 bases). Germline CDR1 MNHEY, CDR2 SVGAGI. Trimming stripped 6 bases from V and 3 bases from J, with 9 bases between. CDR3 length: 13 residues. CDR3 sequence: CASSDSLNQPQHF. The CDR3 DNA reads TGTGCCAGCAGCGACAGCCTCAATCAGCCCCAGCATTTT.

This sequence joins TRBV21-1 and TRBJ1-4. TRBV21-1 is marked as a pseudogene. The length of the CDR3 is 16 residues. The CDR3 nucleotides read TGTGCCAGCAGCCCCCGCGGGGGGCTGACTAATGAAAAACTGTTTTTT. It specifies CASSPRGGLTNEKLFF.

The chain's CDR3 is CAWSVRGGEQFF. In nucleotides, the CDR3 is TGTGCCTGGAGTGTGAGGGGGGGTGAGCAGTTCTTC. The V gene is TRBV30, the J gene TRBJ2-1, with D tentatively TRBD2 (7 bases). Germline lookup yields CDR1 GTSNPN and CDR2 SVGIG (reference sequence). Trimming pared 0 bases from V and 9 bases from J, leaving 9 bases between. CDR3 length equals 12 residues. Full variable domain (outside the CDR3, taken from reference TRBV30 and TRBJ2-1): SQTIHQWPATLVQPVGSPLSLECTVEGTSNPNLYWYRQAAGRGLQLLFYSVGIGQISSEVPQNLSASRPQDRQFILSSKKLLLSDSGFYLCAWSVRGGEQFFGPGTRLTVL.